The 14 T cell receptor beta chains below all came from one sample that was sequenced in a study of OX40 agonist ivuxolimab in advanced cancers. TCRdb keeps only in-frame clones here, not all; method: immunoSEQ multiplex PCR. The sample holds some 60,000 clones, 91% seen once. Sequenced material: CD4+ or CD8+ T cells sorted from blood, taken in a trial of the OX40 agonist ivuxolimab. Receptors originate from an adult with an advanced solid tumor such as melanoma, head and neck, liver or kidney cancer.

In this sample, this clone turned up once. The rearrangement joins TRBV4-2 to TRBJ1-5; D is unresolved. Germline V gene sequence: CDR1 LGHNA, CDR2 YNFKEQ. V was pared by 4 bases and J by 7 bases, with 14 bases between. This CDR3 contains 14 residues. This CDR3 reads CASSLLGEGQPQHF. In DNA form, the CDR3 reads TGTGCCAGCAGCCTCCTCGGGGAGGGACAGCCCCAGCATTTT.

The CDR3 coding sequence is TGTGCCAGCAGCCCGGACCGGGCCCCCTACAATGAGCAGTTCTTC. Translating gives CASSPDRAPYNEQFF. The rearrangement joins TRBV7-3 to TRBJ2-1; D unresolved. CDR3 length equals 15 residues. Between the trimmed V and J ends, which lost 5 bases and 2 bases, there was a span of 13 bases. CDR1 and CDR2 (germline): SGHTA, FQGTGA.

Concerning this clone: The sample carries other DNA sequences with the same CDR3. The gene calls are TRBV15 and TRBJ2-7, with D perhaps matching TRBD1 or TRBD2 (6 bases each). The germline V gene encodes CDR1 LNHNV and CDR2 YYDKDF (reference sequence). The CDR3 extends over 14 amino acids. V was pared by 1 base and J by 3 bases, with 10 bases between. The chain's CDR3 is CATSRVGGGYEQYF. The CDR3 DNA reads TGTGCCACCAGCAGAGTCGGAGGGGGCTACGAGCAGTACTTC.

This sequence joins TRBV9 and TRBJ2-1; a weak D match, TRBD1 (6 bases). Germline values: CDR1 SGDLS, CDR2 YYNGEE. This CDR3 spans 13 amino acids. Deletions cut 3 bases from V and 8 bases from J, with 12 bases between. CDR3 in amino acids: CASSATGYDEQFF. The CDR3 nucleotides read TGTGCCAGCAGCGCCACAGGGTATGATGAGCAGTTCTTC.

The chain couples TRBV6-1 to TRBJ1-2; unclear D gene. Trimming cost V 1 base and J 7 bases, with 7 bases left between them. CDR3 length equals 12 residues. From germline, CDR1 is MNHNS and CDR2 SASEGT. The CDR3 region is CASSEVGFGYTF. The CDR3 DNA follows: TGTGCCAGCAGTGAAGTAGGCTTTGGCTACACCTTC.

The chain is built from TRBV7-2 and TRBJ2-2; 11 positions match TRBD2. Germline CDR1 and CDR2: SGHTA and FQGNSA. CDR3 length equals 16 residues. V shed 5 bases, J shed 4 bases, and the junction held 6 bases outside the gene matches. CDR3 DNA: TGTGCCAGCAGCCTGGGGACTAGCGGAAGCACCGGGGAGCTGTTTTTT. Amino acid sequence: CASSLGTSGSTGELFF.

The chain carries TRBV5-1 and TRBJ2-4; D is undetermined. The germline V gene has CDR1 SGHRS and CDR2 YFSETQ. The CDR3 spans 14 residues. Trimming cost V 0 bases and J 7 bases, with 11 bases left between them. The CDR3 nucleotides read TGCGCCAGCAGCTTGGGGGTGGGCGCGAACATTCAGTACTTC. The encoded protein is CASSLGVGANIQYF.

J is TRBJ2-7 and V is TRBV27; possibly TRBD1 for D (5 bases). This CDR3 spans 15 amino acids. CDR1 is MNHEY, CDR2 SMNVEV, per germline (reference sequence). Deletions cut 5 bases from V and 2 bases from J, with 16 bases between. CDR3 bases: TGTGCCAGCAGTACCTCCATGACAGCCACCTACGAGCAGTACTTC. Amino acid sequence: CASSTSMTATYEQYF.

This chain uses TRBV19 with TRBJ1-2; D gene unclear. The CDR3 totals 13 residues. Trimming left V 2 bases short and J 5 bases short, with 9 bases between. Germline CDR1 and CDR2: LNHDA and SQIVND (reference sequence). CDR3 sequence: CASSITQVYGYTF. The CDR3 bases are TGTGCCAGTAGTATAACCCAGGTTTATGGCTACACCTTC. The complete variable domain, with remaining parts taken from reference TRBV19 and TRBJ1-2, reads DGGITQSPKYLFRKEGQNVTLSCEQNLNHDAMYWYRQDPGQGLRLIYYSQIVNDFQKGDIAEGYSVSREKKESFPLTVTSAQKNPTAFYLCASSITQVYGYTFGSGTRLTVV.

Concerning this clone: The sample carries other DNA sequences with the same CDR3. This CDR3 reads CSVEAARRQETQYF. The DNA for the CDR3 is TGCAGCGTTGAGGCTGCTCGGCGGCAGGAGACCCAGTACTTC. This chain links TRBV29-1 with TRBJ2-5; the D is unclear. The germline V gene has CDR1 SQVTM and CDR2 ANQGSEA. V lost 3 bases, J lost 5 bases, and 16 bases lay in between. This CDR3 has 14 residues.

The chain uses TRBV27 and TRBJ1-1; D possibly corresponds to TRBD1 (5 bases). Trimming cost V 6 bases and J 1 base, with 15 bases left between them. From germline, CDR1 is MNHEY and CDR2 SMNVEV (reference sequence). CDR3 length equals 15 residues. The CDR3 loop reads CASSRAGGTNTEAFF. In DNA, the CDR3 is TGTGCCAGCAGCCGAGCGGGGGGTACGAACACTGAAGCTTTCTTT.

CDR3 sequence: CASSLGSGRATDTQYF. As DNA, the CDR3 is TGTGCCAGCAGCTTAGGAAGCGGGAGGGCCACAGATACGCAGTATTTT. The gene calls are TRBV11-2 and TRBJ2-3, with 10 bases matching TRBD2. The CDR3 has 16 amino acids. The trim removed 1 base at V and 2 bases at J, leaving 3 bases unmatched. The germline V gene encodes CDR1 SGHAT and CDR2 FQNNGV.

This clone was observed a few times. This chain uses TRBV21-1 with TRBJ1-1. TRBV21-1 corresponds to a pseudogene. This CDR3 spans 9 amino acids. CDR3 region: CATGPEAFF. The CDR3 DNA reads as TGTGCCACGGGCCCCGAAGCTTTCTTT.

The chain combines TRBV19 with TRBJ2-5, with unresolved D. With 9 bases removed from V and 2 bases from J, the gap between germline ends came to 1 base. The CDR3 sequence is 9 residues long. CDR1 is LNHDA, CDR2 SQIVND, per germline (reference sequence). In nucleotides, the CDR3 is TGTGCCAGGCAAGAGACCCAGTACTTC. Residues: CARQETQYF.